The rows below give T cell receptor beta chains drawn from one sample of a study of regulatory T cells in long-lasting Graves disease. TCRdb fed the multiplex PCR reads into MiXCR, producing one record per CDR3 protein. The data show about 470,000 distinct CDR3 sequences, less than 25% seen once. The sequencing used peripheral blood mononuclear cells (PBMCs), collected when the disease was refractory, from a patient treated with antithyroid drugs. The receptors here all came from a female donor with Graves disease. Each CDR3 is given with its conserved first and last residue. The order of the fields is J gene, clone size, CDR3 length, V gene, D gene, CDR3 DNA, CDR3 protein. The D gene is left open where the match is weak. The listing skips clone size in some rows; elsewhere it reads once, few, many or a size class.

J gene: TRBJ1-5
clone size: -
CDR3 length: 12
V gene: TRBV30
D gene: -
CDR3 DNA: TGTGCCTGGGGACAAGTAAATCAGCCCCGGCATTTT
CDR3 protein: CAWGQVNQPRHF

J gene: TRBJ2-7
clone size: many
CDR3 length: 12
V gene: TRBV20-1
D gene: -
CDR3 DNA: TGCAGTGCTAGTGGCAGGGGCTACGAGCAGTACTTC
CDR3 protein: CSASGRGYEQYF

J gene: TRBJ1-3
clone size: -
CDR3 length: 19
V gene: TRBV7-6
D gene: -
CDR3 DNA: TGTGCCAGCAGCCCCGTCCCCGGGGGGGGGGACAACTCTGGAAACACCATATATTTT
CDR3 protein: CASSPVPGGGDNSGNTIYF

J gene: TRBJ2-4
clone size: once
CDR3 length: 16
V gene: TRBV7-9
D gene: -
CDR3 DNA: TGTGCCAGCAGCCTCGTAGGGGGACTGACCAAAAACATTCAGTACTTC
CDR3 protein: CASSLVGGLTKNIQYF

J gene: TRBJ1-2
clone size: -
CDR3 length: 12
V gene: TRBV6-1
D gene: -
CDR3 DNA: TGTGCCAGCCGGGGAAAGGGTTACGGCTACACCTTC
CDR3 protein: CASRGKGYGYTF

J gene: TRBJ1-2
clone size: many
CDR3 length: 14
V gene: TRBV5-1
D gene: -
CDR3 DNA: TGCGCCAGCACCCCGGAGGGGCCTGGGTATGGCTACACCTTC
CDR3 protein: CASTPEGPGYGYTF

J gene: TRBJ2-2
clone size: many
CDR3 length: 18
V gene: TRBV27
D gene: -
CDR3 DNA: TGTGCCAGCATTACCACCGGGACACATAGAAATCCTCCCGGGGAGCTGTTTTTT
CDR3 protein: CASITTGTHRNPPGELFF

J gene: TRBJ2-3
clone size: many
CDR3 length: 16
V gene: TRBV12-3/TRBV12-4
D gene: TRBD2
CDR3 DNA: TGTGCCAGCAGTTATAGACTAGCGGTTCGCACAGATACGCAGTATTTT
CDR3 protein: CASSYRLAVRTDTQYF

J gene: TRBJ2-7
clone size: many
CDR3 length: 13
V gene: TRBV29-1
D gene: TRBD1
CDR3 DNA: TGCAGCGTGGGAAGACAGGGAGCGAACGAGCAGTACTTC
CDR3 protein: CSVGRQGANEQYF

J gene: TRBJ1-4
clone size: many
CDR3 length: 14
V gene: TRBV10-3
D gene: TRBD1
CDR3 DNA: TGTGCCACTGAAGGGACAGGTACTAATGAAAAACTGTTTTTT
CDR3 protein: CATEGTGTNEKLFF

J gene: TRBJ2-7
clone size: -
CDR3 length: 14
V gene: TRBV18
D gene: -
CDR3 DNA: TGTGCCAGCTCACCAGATAACAGTGGCGACGAGCAGTACTTC
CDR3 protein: CASSPDNSGDEQYF

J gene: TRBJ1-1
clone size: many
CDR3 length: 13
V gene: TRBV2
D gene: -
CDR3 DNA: TGTGCCACTCCGGGTCCTAGGGGCACTGAAGCTTTCTTT
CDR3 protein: CATPGPRGTEAFF

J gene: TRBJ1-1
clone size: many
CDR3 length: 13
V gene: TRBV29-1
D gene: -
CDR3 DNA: TGCAGCGTTGTCGGAGAAATGAACACTGAAGCTTTCTTT
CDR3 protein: CSVVGEMNTEAFF

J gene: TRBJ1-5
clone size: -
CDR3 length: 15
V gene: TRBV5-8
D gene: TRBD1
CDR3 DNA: TGTGCCAGCACACACCGAGGACAGGGATCGGGGCCCCAGCATTTT
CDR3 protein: CASTHRGQGSGPQHF

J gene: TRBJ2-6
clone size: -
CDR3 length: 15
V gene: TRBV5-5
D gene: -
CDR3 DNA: TGTGCCAGCAGATCAGTATCAGCTGGGGCCAACGTCCTGACTTTC
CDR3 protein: CASRSVSAGANVLTF

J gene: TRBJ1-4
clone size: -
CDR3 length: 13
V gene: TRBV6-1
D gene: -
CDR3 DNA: TGTGCCTGCAGGGATGCAACTAATGAAAAACTGTTTTTT
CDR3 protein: CACRDATNEKLFF

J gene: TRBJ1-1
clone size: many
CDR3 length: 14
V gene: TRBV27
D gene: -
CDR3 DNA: TGTGCCAGCAGACCGACAGCGATGAACACTGAAGCTTTCTTT
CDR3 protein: CASRPTAMNTEAFF

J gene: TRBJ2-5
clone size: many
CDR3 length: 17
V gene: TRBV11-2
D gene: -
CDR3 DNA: TGTGCCAGCAGCTTAGATAGGGGGGGGCCTAAACAAGAGACCCAGTACTTC
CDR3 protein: CASSLDRGGPKQETQYF

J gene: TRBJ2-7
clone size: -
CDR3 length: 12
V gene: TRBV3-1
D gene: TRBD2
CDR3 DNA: TGTGCCAGCAGCCAGGGAGGGACCGAGCAGTACTTC
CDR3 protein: CASSQGGTEQYF

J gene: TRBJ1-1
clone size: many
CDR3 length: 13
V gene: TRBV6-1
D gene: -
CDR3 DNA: TGTGCCAGCAGTGATCCCGATTCAATTGAAGCTTTCTTT
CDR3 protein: CASSDPDSIEAFF

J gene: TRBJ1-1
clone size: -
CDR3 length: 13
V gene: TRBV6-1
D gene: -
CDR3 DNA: TGTGCCACATCACTCGCAGGGGACACTGAAGCTTTCTTT
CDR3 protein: CATSLAGDTEAFF

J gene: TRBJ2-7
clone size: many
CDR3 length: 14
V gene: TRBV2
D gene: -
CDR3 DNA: TGTGCCAGCAGTGACGGAGGGGCGGTCTACGAGCAGTACTTC
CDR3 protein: CASSDGGAVYEQYF

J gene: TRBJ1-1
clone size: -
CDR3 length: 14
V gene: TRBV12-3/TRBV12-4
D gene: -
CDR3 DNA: TGTGCCAGCAGTCTCACAGGGTTGAACACTGGAGCTTTCTTT
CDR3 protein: CASSLTGLNTGAFF

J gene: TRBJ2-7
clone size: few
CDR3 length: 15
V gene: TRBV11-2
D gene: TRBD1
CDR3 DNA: TGTGCCAGCAGCTTAGACGGGACAGGTCACTACGAGCAGTACTTC
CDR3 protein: CASSLDGTGHYEQYF

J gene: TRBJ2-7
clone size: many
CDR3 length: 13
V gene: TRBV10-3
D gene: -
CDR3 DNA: TGTGCCATCAGACATAGCGCCCCGGGGGAGCAGTACTTC
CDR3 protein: CAIRHSAPGEQYF

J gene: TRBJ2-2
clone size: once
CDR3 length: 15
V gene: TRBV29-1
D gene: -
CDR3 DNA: TGCAGCGTTGCCGGGCTAGCTGGTTGGGCCGGGGAGCTGTTTTTT
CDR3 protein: CSVAGLAGWAGELFF

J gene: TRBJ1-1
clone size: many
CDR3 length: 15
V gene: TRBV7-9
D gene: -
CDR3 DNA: TGTGCCAGCAGCCGGCGGACACCGACGAACACTGAAGCTTTCTTT
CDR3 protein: CASSRRTPTNTEAFF

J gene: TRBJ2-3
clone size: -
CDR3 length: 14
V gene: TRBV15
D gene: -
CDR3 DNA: TGTGCCACCAGCAGAGTATTCAGCACAGATACGCAGTATTTT
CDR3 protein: CATSRVFSTDTQYF

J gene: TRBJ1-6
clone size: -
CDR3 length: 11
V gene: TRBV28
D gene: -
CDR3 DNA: TGTGCCAGCAGTTCCCTTTTCCCCCTCCACTTT
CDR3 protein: CASSSLFPLHF

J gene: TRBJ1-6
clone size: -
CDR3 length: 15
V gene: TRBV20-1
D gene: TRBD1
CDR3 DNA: TGCAGTGCCCGGACAGGGGGCTCCTATAATTCACCCCTCCACTTT
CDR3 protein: CSARTGGSYNSPLHF

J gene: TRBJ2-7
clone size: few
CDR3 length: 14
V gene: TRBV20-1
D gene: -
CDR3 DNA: TGCAGTACCCCCGGGACTGCGCCAACCTACGAGCAGTACTTC
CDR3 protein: CSTPGTAPTYEQYF

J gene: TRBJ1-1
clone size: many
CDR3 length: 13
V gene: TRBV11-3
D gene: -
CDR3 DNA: TGTGCCAGCAGCTTGAGGGCGACATCTGAAGCTTTCTTT
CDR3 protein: CASSLRATSEAFF

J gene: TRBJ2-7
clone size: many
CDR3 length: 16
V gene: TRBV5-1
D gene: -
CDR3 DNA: TGCGCCAGCAGCTTGGCCCGTGGCGGGGTCTACTACGAGCAGTACTTC
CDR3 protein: CASSLARGGVYYEQYF